The rows below give T cell receptor beta chains drawn from one sample of a study of identical twins. TCRdb independently ran MiXCR on the 5' RACE reads; one entry per CDR3 protein. The sample has about 700,000 distinct CDR3 sequences; over 8.5% are singletons. These same records also appear under a second study, on yellow fever vaccine responses in identical twins.

Sequencing input: PBMCs. Receptors were obtained from a woman under 30 in good health. Both conserved end residues are part of each CDR3. A D gene is named only where the DNA matches it firmly. Where a row states a size, it is once, few, many or the class of an expanded clone; other rows omit it.

CDR3nt: TGTGCCAGCAGCCAAGTTACGCTAGCAGGCACAGATACGCAGTATTTT; CDR3aa: CASSQVTLAGTDTQYF; v_gene: TRBV4-2; d_gene: .; j_gene: TRBJ2-3; abundance: few
CDR3nt: TGTGCCACCAGTGAGACACTAGCGGGGGGGCACAATGAGCAGTTCTTC; CDR3aa: CATSETLAGGHNEQFF; v_gene: TRBV24-1; d_gene: TRBD2; j_gene: TRBJ2-1; abundance: few
CDR3nt: TGCGCCAGCAGCCCCTGGGCTAGGGACGAGCAGTACTTC; CDR3aa: CASSPWARDEQYF; v_gene: TRBV5-1; d_gene: .; j_gene: TRBJ2-7; abundance: many
CDR3nt: TGTGCCAGCAGAGCGGGAGCTGGAGAGACCCAGTACTTC; CDR3aa: CASRAGAGETQYF; v_gene: TRBV6-1; d_gene: TRBD2; j_gene: TRBJ2-5; abundance: .
CDR3nt: TGTGCCAGCAGCTTGGAAGGGTGGGCGGCCACAGATACGCAGTATTTT; CDR3aa: CASSLEGWAATDTQYF; v_gene: TRBV5-6; d_gene: .; j_gene: TRBJ2-3; abundance: few
CDR3nt: TGTGCCAGCAGTGCGCGCGCGGGGGGGCGAGAGACCCAGTACTTC; CDR3aa: CASSARAGGRETQYF; v_gene: TRBV6-4; d_gene: TRBD2; j_gene: TRBJ2-5; abundance: .
CDR3nt: TGTGCCAGCAGTTTGGCGCGTGAAGATGGCTACACCTTC; CDR3aa: CASSLAREDGYTF; v_gene: TRBV12-3/TRBV12-4; d_gene: .; j_gene: TRBJ1-2; abundance: few
CDR3nt: TGCGCCAGCAGCCAAAATCCTCCGGTCGCGGGAGCGGGAGTTTTCAATGAGCAGTTCTTC; CDR3aa: CASSQNPPVAGAGVFNEQFF; v_gene: TRBV4-3; d_gene: TRBD2; j_gene: TRBJ2-1; abundance: many
CDR3nt: TGTGCTAGTGACCCACAGGGGTGGGGGGACACTGAAGCTTTCTTT; CDR3aa: CASDPQGWGDTEAFF; v_gene: TRBV12-5; d_gene: TRBD1; j_gene: TRBJ1-1; abundance: once
CDR3nt: TGTGCCAGCAGTTACTCAGGACAGGGTATGACTGAAGCTTTCTTT; CDR3aa: CASSYSGQGMTEAFF; v_gene: TRBV6-5; d_gene: TRBD1; j_gene: TRBJ1-1; abundance: .
CDR3nt: TGTGCCAGCAGCCCTACCGGACAGGGGATAGTGGGCACTGAAGCTTTCTTT; CDR3aa: CASSPTGQGIVGTEAFF; v_gene: TRBV12-3/TRBV12-4; d_gene: TRBD1; j_gene: TRBJ1-1; abundance: .
CDR3nt: TGCAGCGTTGCGAGCTTGCCTAATGAAAAACTGTTTTTT; CDR3aa: CSVASLPNEKLFF; v_gene: TRBV29-1; d_gene: .; j_gene: TRBJ1-4; abundance: few
CDR3nt: TGTGCCAGCAGCCGAGGACAGGAGCAGTTCTTC; CDR3aa: CASSRGQEQFF; v_gene: TRBV6-5; d_gene: .; j_gene: TRBJ2-1; abundance: many
CDR3nt: TGCGCCAGCAGCTCCCTCCACAGCGACGAGCAGTACTTC; CDR3aa: CASSSLHSDEQYF; v_gene: TRBV5-1; d_gene: .; j_gene: TRBJ2-7; abundance: many
CDR3nt: TGTGCCAGCAGCCAAGATGAAAGGGGAGGACAGGGGAATGAAAAACTGTTTTTT; CDR3aa: CASSQDERGGQGNEKLFF; v_gene: TRBV3-1; d_gene: TRBD1; j_gene: TRBJ1-4; abundance: .
CDR3nt: TGCGCCATCCAAAATGAGCAGTTCTTC; CDR3aa: CAIQNEQFF; v_gene: TRBV23-1; d_gene: .; j_gene: TRBJ2-1; abundance: .
CDR3nt: TGTGCCAGCAGCCCCGGGGGGACTTATTATGGAGAGACCCAGTACTTC; CDR3aa: CASSPGGTYYGETQYF; v_gene: TRBV11-2; d_gene: TRBD2; j_gene: TRBJ2-5; abundance: .
CDR3nt: TGCGCCAGCCGCGGCTCCGGAGAAAACATTCAGTACTTC; CDR3aa: CASRGSGENIQYF; v_gene: TRBV5-1; d_gene: .; j_gene: TRBJ2-4; abundance: .
CDR3nt: TGTGCCAGCAGCATGACAGGTCTTGAGCAGTTCTTC; CDR3aa: CASSMTGLEQFF; v_gene: TRBV7-2; d_gene: .; j_gene: TRBJ2-1; abundance: many
CDR3nt: TGCGCCAGCAGCCAAGATTGGGCAGTAAACTATGGCTACACCTTC; CDR3aa: CASSQDWAVNYGYTF; v_gene: TRBV4-3; d_gene: .; j_gene: TRBJ1-2; abundance: .
CDR3nt: TGTGCCAGCAGAGACAGTTCCGGCTCCTACGAGCAGTACTTC; CDR3aa: CASRDSSGSYEQYF; v_gene: TRBV28; d_gene: .; j_gene: TRBJ2-7; abundance: many
CDR3nt: TGTGCCAGCAGCCAAGTCCATAGCGGGTCCACCTACGAGCAGTACTTC; CDR3aa: CASSQVHSGSTYEQYF; v_gene: TRBV3-1; d_gene: TRBD2; j_gene: TRBJ2-7; abundance: .
CDR3nt: TGTGCCAGCAGTTCTTCCACTCCCGGGACAGAGGCCTACAATGAGCAGTTCTTC; CDR3aa: CASSSSTPGTEAYNEQFF; v_gene: TRBV12-3/TRBV12-4; d_gene: TRBD1; j_gene: TRBJ2-1; abundance: many
CDR3nt: TGTGCCAGCAGCGAGCGGACTAGCGGGGCGAACACCGGGGAGCTGTTTTTT; CDR3aa: CASSERTSGANTGELFF; v_gene: TRBV2; d_gene: TRBD2; j_gene: TRBJ2-2; abundance: once
CDR3nt: TGTGCCAGCAGCGTAGGGGCCGGGTCCCTCTCCTACGAGCAGTACTTC; CDR3aa: CASSVGAGSLSYEQYF; v_gene: TRBV9; d_gene: .; j_gene: TRBJ2-7; abundance: few
CDR3nt: TGTGCCATCAGCAAGGACAGGGGTCAAGAGACCCAGTACTTC; CDR3aa: CAISKDRGQETQYF; v_gene: TRBV10-3; d_gene: TRBD1; j_gene: TRBJ2-5; abundance: few
CDR3nt: TGCAGTGCTCCCCTGAGGGGGGCAAGGCCGGACACTGAAGCTTTCTTT; CDR3aa: CSAPLRGARPDTEAFF; v_gene: TRBV20-1; d_gene: .; j_gene: TRBJ1-1; abundance: .
CDR3nt: TGTGCCAGCAGAAACTACTCTGGGGCCAACGTCCTGACTTTC; CDR3aa: CASRNYSGANVLTF; v_gene: TRBV11-2; d_gene: .; j_gene: TRBJ2-6; abundance: .
CDR3nt: TGCGCCAGCAGCGATGGACTGGGAGTCACAGATACGCAGTATTTT; CDR3aa: CASSDGLGVTDTQYF; v_gene: TRBV5-1; d_gene: .; j_gene: TRBJ2-3; abundance: .
CDR3nt: TGCAGTGCTGACTTGAAAAACATTCAGTACTTC; CDR3aa: CSADLKNIQYF; v_gene: TRBV29-1; d_gene: .; j_gene: TRBJ2-4; abundance: few
CDR3nt: TGTGCCAGCAGCCGGCAGAAGAGCTCCTACGAGCAGTACTTC; CDR3aa: CASSRQKSSYEQYF; v_gene: TRBV4-2; d_gene: .; j_gene: TRBJ2-7; abundance: .
CDR3nt: TGTGCCAGCAGTTTATCGCCAGGGGGCGGCGAGACCCAGTACTTC; CDR3aa: CASSLSPGGGETQYF; v_gene: TRBV27; d_gene: TRBD1; j_gene: TRBJ2-5; abundance: few
CDR3nt: TGTGCCAGCAGCTCAGGGGGCTTGGGGGCCAACGTCCTGACTTTC; CDR3aa: CASSSGGLGANVLTF; v_gene: TRBV5-5; d_gene: TRBD1; j_gene: TRBJ2-6; abundance: many
CDR3nt: TGTGCCAGCACCAGGACGTCGATGCAGCAGTTCTTC; CDR3aa: CASTRTSMQQFF; v_gene: TRBV7-8; d_gene: .; j_gene: TRBJ2-1; abundance: .
CDR3nt: TGTGCCAGCAGCCCCAACCTGAACACTGAAGCTTTCTTT; CDR3aa: CASSPNLNTEAFF; v_gene: TRBV6-2/TRBV6-3; d_gene: .; j_gene: TRBJ1-1; abundance: many
CDR3nt: TGTGCCAGCAGCCCAAACCGCGCGGGAGGGCACACCGGGGAGCTGTTTTTT; CDR3aa: CASSPNRAGGHTGELFF; v_gene: TRBV6-2/TRBV6-3; d_gene: TRBD2; j_gene: TRBJ2-2; abundance: .
CDR3nt: TGTGCCAGCAGTTTATCGGGGGGGCAGGGCTACACCTTC; CDR3aa: CASSLSGGQGYTF; v_gene: TRBV27; d_gene: .; j_gene: TRBJ1-2; abundance: few